Presented here are 3 T cell receptor beta chains from one specimen sequenced in a study of blood T cell repertoires in COVID-19. Here immunoSEQ multiplex PCR was the method, and the copy in TCRdb shows in-frame clones only, minus some. The sample has under 150,000 clones, roughly 80% seen once. Sequences were obtained from peripheral blood. These receptors were collected from a man between 60 and 75 years old with acute or convalescent COVID-19.

This clone showed up just a few times. Distinct nucleotide sequences in the sample also encode this CDR3. The rearrangement links TRBV12-3 or TRBV12-4 to TRBJ1-5, with D uncertain. V was clipped by 7 bases and J by 2 bases, with 9 bases between them. The CDR3 covers 13 residues. CDR3 bases: TGTGCCAGCACCCCAGGTGGCAATCAGCCCCAGCATTTT. It is translated as CASTPGGNQPQHF.

CDR3 coding DNA: TGTGCCAGCGCACCCACAGCGGGCGGGGAGCTGTTTTTT. It is translated as CASAPTAGGELFF. This rearrangement joins TRBV7-2 to TRBJ2-2, with D possibly being TRBD2 (6 bases). The CDR3 is 13 amino acids. V was clipped by 8 bases and J by 7 bases, with 14 bases between them. From germline, CDR1 is SGHTA and CDR2 FQGNSA. The full variable domain, in which reference TRBV7-2 and TRBJ2-2 provide the parts outside the CDR3, is GAGVSQSPSNKVTEKGKDVELRCDPISGHTALYWYRQSLGQGLEFLIYFQGNSAPDKSGLPSDRFSAERTGGSVSTLTIQRTQQEDSAVYLCASAPTAGGELFFGEGSRLTVL.

The chain recombines TRBV9 with TRBJ2-1, with D tentatively TRBD2 (5 bases). This CDR3 contains 14 residues. V was trimmed by 0 bases and J by 6 bases, leaving 10 bases between them. CDR1 is SGDLS and CDR2 is YYNGEE in the germline V gene. In DNA, the CDR3 is TGTGCCAGCAGCGTAGTGGGAGCGATCAATGAGCAGTTCTTC. Translation: CASSVVGAINEQFF.